Each of the 25 T cell receptor beta chains below was sequenced from the same sample in a study of identical twins. TCRdb processed the 5' RACE reads anew with MiXCR; each CDR3 protein has one entry. There are approximately 600,000 distinct CDR3 sequences in the sample; roughly 9.9% occur only once, and approximately 3.2% lies in the top ten. This sample was also put to use in a study of yellow fever vaccine responses in identical twins.

The specimen sequenced was PBMCs. Every receptor here comes from a woman between 18 and 29 years old in good health.

This clonotype was counted at least ten times. The rearrangement joins TRBV20-1 to TRBJ2-5, with TRBD1 as a possible D gene (6 bases). Per the germline V gene, CDR1 is DFQATT and CDR2 is SNEGSKA (reference sequence). V was cut by 5 bases and J by 11 bases, with 21 bases left in between. This CDR3 region has 13 residues. This CDR3 reads CSASTGSLPGQYF. The CDR3 region has the DNA TGCAGTGCTTCCACAGGGTCCCTCCCAGGACAGTACTTC.

This clonotype has just a few counts. The gene calls are TRBV5-1 and TRBJ2-2, with TRBD1 as a possible D gene (6 bases). This CDR3 contains 17 residues. Germline-derived CDR1 and CDR2 are SGHRS and YFSETQ. The V end was cut by 0 bases, the J end by 2 bases, with 14 bases between. The CDR3 coding sequence is TGCGCCAGCAGCTTGGGTCAGGGGTCCATCAACACCGGGGAGCTGTTTTTT. Its protein product is CASSLGQGSINTGELFF.

The J gene is TRBJ1-6, the V gene TRBV6-2 or TRBV6-3; tentative D call: TRBD1 (5 bases). Trimming took 5 bases from V and 3 from J, leaving 11 bases between them. The CDR3 length is 15 residues. Looked up from germline, CDR1 is MNHEY and CDR2 is SVGEGT. CDR3 nucleotide sequence: TGTGCCAGCAGTCGCCGGGACCTCTATAATTCACCCCTCCACTTT. Translation: CASSRRDLYNSPLHF.

This clonotype was seen more than once but under ten times. The rearrangement joins TRBV6-1 to TRBJ2-7; possibly TRBD2 for D (5 bases). This CDR3 is built from 14 residues. CDR1 is MNHNS and CDR2 is SASEGT in the germline V gene. V was clipped by 7 bases and J by 2 bases, with 15 bases between them. Here the CDR3 reads CASKAGLNAYEQYF. The CDR3 DNA sequence: TGTGCCAGCAAGGCGGGTCTGAATGCCTACGAGCAGTACTTC.

The table lists this clonotype with a few counts. This sequence joins TRBV5-4 and TRBJ1-4, with D tentatively TRBD1 (6 bases). Germline loops: CDR1 SGHNT, CDR2 YYREEE (reference sequence). Deletions cut 4 bases from V and 7 bases from J, with 14 bases between. This CDR3 is 14 amino acids long. In DNA, the CDR3 is TGTGCCAGCAGCGAACAGGGAGGGAGTGAAAAACTGTTTTTT. This encodes CASSEQGGSEKLFF.

The chain joins TRBV7-2 to TRBJ2-3; TRBD2 matches 11 bases. There are 15 residues in the CDR3. The V gene's germline CDR1 is SGHTA and CDR2 FQGNSA. Trimming at V came to 5 bases and at J to 6 bases, leaving 7 bases not matched to a gene. Here the CDR3 reads CASSRLAGGLDTQYF. Here the CDR3 DNA reads TGTGCCAGCAGCAGATTAGCGGGGGGGCTGGATACGCAGTATTTT.

There are a few counts of this clonotype. The chain's CDR3 is CASSLKRPSEAFF. The CDR3 DNA is TGTGCCAGCAGCCTCAAGCGCCCGTCAGAAGCTTTCTTT. This chain connects TRBV6-1 to TRBJ1-1; no definite D call. The CDR3 totals 13 residues. CDR1 is MNHNS and CDR2 is SASEGT in the germline V gene. Trimming removed 6 bases from V and 8 bases from J, with 16 bases in between.

This clonotype was observed at least ten times. V and J are TRBV12-3 or TRBV12-4 and TRBJ1-5; no definite D call. The CDR3 consists of 13 residues. V lost 1 base, J lost 4 bases, and 5 bases lay in between. CDR3 sequence: CASSLVRNQPQHF. In DNA, the CDR3 is TGTGCCAGCAGTTTAGTCAGGAATCAGCCCCAGCATTTT.

This clonotype was counted at least ten times. This sequence joins TRBV4-3 and TRBJ2-7; TRBD1 agrees at 7 bases. With 1 base clipped from V and 1 base from J, the junction kept 7 bases outside the gene matches. This CDR3 contains 16 residues. Germline values: CDR1 LGHNA, CDR2 YSLEER. Here the CDR3 reads CASSQGLGTASYEQYF. CDR3 DNA: TGCGCCAGCAGCCAAGGTCTCGGGACAGCGTCCTACGAGCAGTACTTC.

This clonotype was counted between two and nine times. The chain recombines TRBV14 with TRBJ1-1; D gene uncertain. CDR3 size: 15 residues. V lost 1 base and J lost 2, with 11 bases in between. Germline lookup yields CDR1 SGHDN and CDR2 FVKESK. This CDR3 reads CASSQASKGNTEAFF. CDR3 nucleotides: TGTGCCAGCAGCCAAGCTAGCAAGGGTAACACTGAAGCTTTCTTT.

This clonotype has only a few counts. This rearrangement joins TRBV7-9 to TRBJ2-2, with 7 bases that match TRBD1. This CDR3 has 16 residues. Germline V gene lookup returns CDR1 SEHNR and CDR2 FQNEAQ (reference sequence). The junction had 10 bases not matched to a gene; V was cut back by 6 bases and J by 3 bases. CDR3 sequence: CASRSGQQSYTGELFF. In DNA form, the CDR3 reads TGTGCCAGCAGGTCGGGACAGCAGAGTTACACCGGGGAGCTGTTTTTT.

The chain couples TRBV2 to TRBJ1-1; D not certain. The germline CDR1 and CDR2 sequences are SNHLY and FYNNEI. The CDR3 totals 13 residues. V was trimmed by 7 bases and J by 2 bases, leaving 11 bases between them. The CDR3 DNA reads as TGTGCCAGCACCCCCCGAGAAAACACTGAAGCTTTCTTT. Translation gives CASTPRENTEAFF.

The CDR3 bases are TGCAGTGCTAGGGGACCGACCGGGGAGCTGTTTTTT. Translation gives CSARGPTGELFF. The chain combines TRBV20-1 with TRBJ2-2; D possibly matches TRBD1 or TRBD2 (5 bases each). This CDR3 region has 12 residues. CDR1 and CDR2 from the germline V gene are DFQATT and SNEGSKA (reference sequence). The germline V and J ends were trimmed by 3 bases and 5 bases, with 7 bases remaining between them.

The rearrangement uses TRBV10-3 and TRBJ2-7; D may be TRBD2 (5 bases). CDR3 length: 13 amino acids. V lost 6 bases and J 0 bases, leaving 9 bases between the germline ends. Germline V gene lookup returns CDR1 ENHRY and CDR2 SYGVKD. The CDR3 nucleotides read TGTGCCATCAGGACTATTAGCTCCTACGAGCAGTACTTC. It translates to CAIRTISSYEQYF.

Points on this clonotype: A much bigger clone sits one base away, suggesting this may be a read error. This chain joins TRBV20-1 and TRBJ2-5; D gene uncertain. The CDR3 has 13 amino acids. Deletions cut 3 bases from V and 5 bases from J, with 13 bases between. Germline loops: CDR1 DFQATT, CDR2 SNEGSKA (reference sequence). CDR3 sequence reads: CSASRRVGETQYF. In DNA form, the CDR3 reads TGCAGTGCTAGCCGACGGGTGGGGGAGACCCAGTACTTC.

This clonotype occurred many times. The gene calls are TRBV7-8 and TRBJ1-1; the match to TRBD1 covers 9 bases. This CDR3 spans 14 amino acids. In germline, CDR1 is SGHVS, CDR2 FQNEAQ. After removal of 6 bases from V and 1 base from J, the junction contained 3 bases not matched to a gene. Here the CDR3 reads CASSTDRGNTEAFF. The CDR3 coding sequence is TGTGCCAGCAGTACGGACAGGGGGAACACTGAAGCTTTCTTT.

The rearrangement uses TRBV3-1 and TRBJ2-7; TRBD2 might be the D (5 bases). V was shortened by 2 bases and J by 3 bases, with 11 bases between the two germline ends. This CDR3 is 14 amino acids long. In germline, CDR1 is LGHDT, CDR2 YNNKEL (reference sequence). CDR3 sequence (DNA): TGTGCCAGCAGCCAAACGGGGTTGGGCTACGAGCAGTACTTC. Its protein product is CASSQTGLGYEQYF.

CDR3 sequence: CASSLMTGHSGANVLTF. In DNA, the CDR3 is TGTGCCAGCAGTTTAATGACAGGGCACTCTGGGGCCAACGTCCTGACTTTC. This chain joins TRBV12-3 or TRBV12-4 and TRBJ2-6, with 7 bases identical to TRBD1. The CDR3 is 17 residues long. Trimming removed 2 bases from V and 0 bases from J; junction bases left unmatched: 4.

This clonotype has a count of ten or more. V gene TRBV4-3 combines with J gene TRBJ2-7, with D uncertain. CDR3 length: 13 residues. Germline V gene lookup returns CDR1 LGHNA and CDR2 YSLEER. V shed 1 base and J shed 2 bases, with 6 bases lying between them. The CDR3 DNA is TGCGCCAGCAGCCAAGCCGTCCCCTACGAGCAGTACTTC. It codes for CASSQAVPYEQYF.

In its sample, this clonotype was seen a few times. The chain employs TRBV9 and TRBJ2-3, with 7 bases that match TRBD1. After removal of 2 bases from V and 2 bases from J, the junction contained 8 bases not matched to a gene. The V gene's germline CDR1 is SGDLS and CDR2 YYNGEE. This CDR3 has 16 residues. The CDR3 is CASSVLDRRYTDTQYF. The CDR3 nucleotides are TGTGCCAGCAGCGTTCTGGACAGGCGATACACAGATACGCAGTATTTT.

This clonotype has a count of ten or more. The chain links TRBV5-1 to TRBJ1-3; D is unclear. Germline V gene sequence: CDR1 SGHRS, CDR2 YFSETQ. Trimming left V 7 bases short and J 4 bases short, with 12 bases between. This CDR3 comprises 13 residues. CDR3 sequence reads: CASLEFSGNTIYF. The CDR3 coding sequence is TGCGCCAGCCTGGAGTTTTCCGGAAACACCATATATTTT.

The CDR3 DNA reads TGCAGTGCTCAACAGGGGGCCGATCAGCCCCAGCATTTT. Protein product: CSAQQGADQPQHF. The chain uses TRBV20-1 and TRBJ1-5; TRBD1 agrees at 9 bases. The CDR3 is 13 amino acids. The V and J ends lost 5 bases and 5 bases, in that order; junction bases with no gene match: 4. Germline assignment: CDR1 DFQATT and CDR2 SNEGSKA (reference sequence).

Ten or more counts support this clonotype. The chain carries TRBV7-8 and TRBJ2-1; 10 positions match TRBD1. Looked up from germline, CDR1 is SGHVS and CDR2 is FQNEAQ. V was pared by 4 bases and J by 4 bases, with 4 bases of the junction left unmatched. The CDR3 has 15 amino acids. The CDR3 region is CASSYGQGGYNEQFF. The CDR3 DNA reads TGTGCCAGCAGCTACGGACAGGGGGGTTACAATGAGCAGTTCTTC. Full variable domain (rest looked up from reference TRBV7-8 and TRBJ2-1): GAGVSQSPRYKVAKRGQDVALRCDPISGHVSLFWYQQALGQGPEFLTYFQNEAQLDKSGLPSDRFFAERPEGSVSTLKIQRTQQEDSAVYLCASSYGQGGYNEQFFGPGTRLTVL.

V and J are TRBV4-3 and TRBJ2-7; D remains ambiguous. Per the germline V gene, CDR1 is LGHNA and CDR2 is YSLEER. CDR3 length equals 15 residues. The V and J ends lost 1 base and 3 bases respectively, with 13 bases between them. In DNA form, the CDR3 reads TGCGCCAGCAGCCAAGCCGCGTCCGGGTACTACGAGCAGTACTTC. This codes for CASSQAASGYYEQYF.

The CDR3 DNA reads TGTGCCTGGAGTTCTGAGACAGTCGCGAACACCGGGGAGCTGTTTTTT. The encoded protein is CAWSSETVANTGELFF. The rearrangement uses TRBV30 and TRBJ2-2, with D perhaps TRBD1 (5 bases). CDR1 is GTSNPN, CDR2 SVGIG, per germline (reference sequence). The CDR3 has 16 residues. Trimming left V 2 bases short and J 0 bases short, with 13 bases between.